Given below is one T cell receptor (beta chain) in context. The data were taken from a study of shared T cell receptors in the human thymus. The CDR3 loop spans 13 amino acids. The V end was cut by 5 bases, the J end by 5 bases, with 13 bases between. Per germline, CDR1 SGHTA and CDR2 FQGNSA. Assay: immunoSEQ multiplex PCR; the TCRdb copy retains only in-frame clones and omits some. This sample has about 380,000 clones, with around 93% found just once. This TCR came from a human donor. The J gene is TRBJ2-7, the V gene TRBV7-2; maybe TRBD1 (6 bases). The specimen was thymocytes. DNA for the CDR3: TGTGCCAGCAGCCCCGGACAGCGGAACGAGCAGTACTTC. It encodes CASSPGQRNEQYF.